This T cell receptor (beta chain) comes out of a study of T cells in narcolepsy. Looking at the study overall: Healthy controls were enrolled alongside patients with narcolepsy type 1 or type 2.

Data came from immunoSEQ multiplex PCR; TCRdb stores just in-frame clones and leaves some out. The data show about 33,000 clones, with roughly nine tenths seen just once and approximately 1.2% held by the top ten. The V and J ends lost 1 base and 6 bases respectively, with 9 bases between them. The CDR3 covers 13 residues. The germline V gene encodes CDR1 SGHTA and CDR2 FQGNSA. Findings of the study overall: In some patient and control memory CD4+ samples, autoreactive clones were absent. Blood of same and different patients, but not healthy controls, reportedly held recurring autoreactive clonotypes. Autoreactive HCRT-specific and TRIB2-specific clonotypes were marked in same-patient CSF-versus-blood CD4+ comparisons.

Concerning this clone: Its antigen is unknown.

This clonotype was obtained from a human donor with narcolepsy. Specimen: CD45RA- memory CD4+ T cells from PBMCs. The J gene is TRBJ1-2, the V gene TRBV7-2; tentative D call: TRBD1 (5 bases). The CDR3: CASSLDGGDGYTF. DNA of the CDR3: TGTGCCAGCAGCTTAGACGGGGGGGATGGCTACACCTTC.